This T cell receptor beta chain appears in the sequencing data of a study of cytomegalovirus exposure and HLA in healthy donors. The overall study: Per a later analysis, the 666 first-cohort and some 130 validation repertoires shared one platform.

Study-level findings and limits: Rare sequences made up most TCRs, while some public TCRs were found in many donors. Later, an analysis found that TCR clusters from the first cohort tended to co-occur in the approximately 130 validation repertoires. It was approximately 160 TCR beta chains that were listed as cytomegalovirus-associated.

Points on this clone: Its antigen is unidentified.

Profiling relied on immunoSEQ multiplex PCR, and the TCRdb table lists in-frame clones only, not all of them. The sample holds under 350,000 clones, around 85% seen once. This TCR was sampled from a woman under 30 in good health and CMV-seronegative. Sequenced: PBMCs.

The CDR3 sequence is CASSDPPGQGTGGYTF. In nucleotides, the CDR3 is TGTGCCAGCAGTGATCCCCCCGGACAGGGGACAGGAGGCTACACCTTC. This chain links TRBV6-4 with TRBJ1-2; 9 nucleotides agree with TRBD1. Germline V gene sequence: CDR1 MRHNA, CDR2 SNTAGT. V lost 3 bases and J lost 8; bases outside the gene matches: 13. CDR3 length equals 16 residues.